Below, 4 T cell receptor beta chains from the same sample are listed, as sequenced in a study of CD8+ T cells in alopecia areata. Sequencing used cDNA as its template, made by extracting RNA and reverse transcribing it. The data were produced by immunoSEQ multiplex PCR, yet TCRdb's version contains in-frame clones alone and is incomplete. The table lists 150,000 to 200,000 clones, roughly 60% of them singletons. Treatment denoted: oral pan-JAK inhibitor, 5-10 mg twice daily. Specimen: CD4+ T cells sorted from blood, collected at week 24, from a patient treated with tofacitinib. Receptors originate from a human donor with alopecia areata.

Here the CDR3 reads CASSTTLRPREQYF. For the CDR3, the DNA is TGTGCCAGCAGCACCACCCTCCGCCCCCGCGAGCAGTACTTC. This chain uses TRBV11-2 with TRBJ2-7, with unresolved D. There are 14 residues in the CDR3. Trimming took 5 bases from V and 6 from J, leaving 17 bases between them. Germline loops: CDR1 SGHAT, CDR2 FQNNGV.

This clone has at least ten counts. The rearrangement joins TRBV18 to TRBJ2-5, with unresolved D. Germline lookup yields CDR1 KGHSH and CDR2 LQKENI. Trimming left V 4 bases short and J 5 bases short, with 5 bases between. This CDR3 is 11 amino acids long. The CDR3 region has the DNA TGTGCCAGCTCACTAAAGGAGACCCAGTACTTC. This encodes CASSLKETQYF.

This clone was detected only a few times. This chain uses TRBV7-9 with TRBJ1-1; D gene unclear. Trimming left V 5 bases short and J 1 base short, with 14 bases between. Germline V lookup: CDR1 SEHNR, CDR2 FQNEAQ (reference sequence). This CDR3 comprises 15 residues. The CDR3 is CASSPLGFSNTEAFF. DNA of the CDR3: TGTGCCAGCAGCCCCCTGGGGTTTTCGAACACTGAAGCTTTCTTT.

V gene TRBV6-5 combines with J gene TRBJ1-6; 10 bases are a match to TRBD1. V lost 4 bases and J lost 6; bases outside the gene matches: 6. CDR3 length: 16 residues. CDR1 and CDR2 (germline): MNHEY, SVGAGI. CDR3: CASSSDRGRSNSPLHF. The CDR3 nucleotides are TGTGCCAGCAGTTCGGACAGGGGGAGATCTAATTCACCCCTCCACTTT.